Listed below are T cell receptor beta chains from one sample, sequenced in a study of molecular identifiers for immune sequencing clone quantification. TCRdb processed the PCR reads anew with MiXCR; each CDR3 protein has one entry. The sample records about 36,000 distinct CDR3 sequences, 15% to 20% being singletons. The sample was naive CD8+ T cells from blood, with Jurkat cell RNA spiked in. The receptors were sampled from a human donor in good health. Some libraries in this study had Jurkat cell RNA spiked in. Each CDR3 is given without its conserved first and last residue. D genes are given only for firm matches.

D | J | V | CDR3
TRBD2 | TRBJ2-5 | TRBV6-2/TRBV6-3 | ASTHGLAGDQETQY
TRBD2 | TRBJ2-1 | TRBV20-1 | RGTSWSHNEQF
TRBD1 | TRBJ2-5 | TRBV4-3 | ASSPWTGDETQY
TRBD1 | TRBJ2-3 | TRBV28 | ASSTRDRGSTDTQY
TRBD1 | TRBJ2-2 | TRBV24-1 | ATSEWDRLGTGELF
- | TRBJ2-5 | TRBV6-5 | ASSYSSGTKTQY
- | TRBJ2-3 | TRBV6-5 | ASSYSGQGPAEAQY
TRBD2 | TRBJ2-4 | TRBV12-3/TRBV12-4 | ASSLGASGNIQY
- | TRBJ2-5 | TRBV12-3/TRBV12-4 | ASSLAPMFTETQY
TRBD2 | TRBJ2-1 | TRBV29-1 | SGRTSGTHEQF
- | TRBJ2-2 | TRBV4-2 | ASSQEWASRGGELF
TRBD1 | TRBJ1-1 | TRBV15 | ATSRDQGTGGASEAF
- | TRBJ2-7 | TRBV2 | ASSQGVYEQY
- | TRBJ2-5 | TRBV28 | ASRGGTPFQETQY
TRBD2 | TRBJ2-4 | TRBV6-6 | ASSPEGTLAGGPNIQY
TRBD2 | TRBJ2-2 | TRBV24-1 | ATSALAGGAGELF
- | TRBJ1-2 | TRBV28 | ASSSETGWGGYT
- | TRBJ2-7 | TRBV9 | ASSPLIPYEQY
- | TRBJ2-3 | TRBV7-2 | ASSSLGADTQY
- | TRBJ1-5 | TRBV5-5 | ASSLGRTDNQPQH
TRBD1 | TRBJ2-7 | TRBV27 | ASSFLGQGSYEQY
- | TRBJ2-5 | TRBV28 | ASTFGGETQY
- | TRBJ2-1 | TRBV6-6 | ASSYSNSYSEQF
TRBD1 | TRBJ2-7 | TRBV5-1 | ASSFRQGLSYEQY
- | TRBJ2-7 | TRBV4-3 | ASSQALELFEQY
TRBD2 | TRBJ2-1 | TRBV4-1 | ASGGLAGPSSYNERF
- | TRBJ2-7 | TRBV5-1 | ASSSYEQY
- | TRBJ1-1 | TRBV13 | ASAGGGKYTEAF
- | TRBJ2-5 | TRBV7-2 | ASSLGSGIETQY
- | TRBJ2-7 | TRBV29-1 | SVAPASHEPY
- | TRBJ2-4 | TRBV24-1 | ATGGSGEDNIQY
- | TRBJ2-7 | TRBV4-3 | ASSQGQSYYEQY
TRBD2 | TRBJ2-3 | TRBV29-1 | SVEDYWSGSIDTRY
- | TRBJ2-3 | TRBV7-3 | ASSLGEYGTDTQY
- | TRBJ2-3 | TRBV5-1 | ASSLADGIGRTDTQY
- | TRBJ2-3 | TRBV11-2 | ASSLVSGSTDTQY
- | TRBJ2-5 | TRBV5-6 | ASSLLGPETQY